The T cell receptor beta chain under discussion was sequenced for a study of cytotoxic CD8 clonotypes in ibrutinib-treated CLL. Germline CDR1 and CDR2: MNHEY and SVGAGI. V was clipped by 6 bases and J by 4 bases, with 16 bases between them. The CDR3 is 15 amino acids. Investigators sourced around 1.8 micrograms of genomic DNA from cryopreserved PBMCs for TCR beta libraries. TCRdb's table, derived via immunoSEQ multiplex PCR, lists solely in-frame clones and lacks some. Here the sample spans tens of thousands of clones, roughly two thirds being singletons. The rearrangement links TRBV6-5 to TRBJ1-5; perhaps TRBD1 as D (6 bases). Sequencing was performed on PBMCs, taken after 12 months of ibrutinib treatment. The clonotype comes from a human donor with chronic lymphocytic leukemia. This CDR3 reads CASRPGGVWNQPQHF. In DNA form, the CDR3 reads TGTGCCAGCAGGCCGGGGGGCGTATGGAATCAGCCCCAGCATTTT.